This TCR beta chain derives from a study of cytotoxic CD8 clonotypes in ibrutinib-treated CLL. On the study more broadly: Mean yields were nearly 260,000 productive templates and tens of thousands of productive rearrangements per sample.

Study-wide results and limits: Clonality grew at ibrutinib response; at progression, it decreased back toward baseline. Public clonotypes, found uncommonly, either contracted or stayed stable on treatment.

The CDR3 extends over 14 amino acids. Germline CDR1 reads SQVTM; CDR2 reads ANQGSEA. V shed 1 base and J shed 3 bases, with 12 bases lying between them. Concerning this clone: Its antigen is undetermined.

Profiling relied on immunoSEQ multiplex PCR, and the TCRdb table lists in-frame clones only, not all of them. The table includes fewer than 35,000 clones, roughly 69% detected once. This sequence originates from a human donor with chronic lymphocytic leukemia. This sequence joins TRBV29-1 and TRBJ1-1; tentatively, D is TRBD1 (5 bases). The source was PBMCs, collected after 24 months of ibrutinib treatment. In nucleotides, the CDR3 is TGCAGCGTTGAAGTTCAGGGTGGCTACACTGAAGCTTTCTTT. Translated: CSVEVQGGYTEAFF.